This TCR beta chain was captured by sequencing in a study of blood T cell repertoires in COVID-19. Looking at the study overall: There were acute and convalescent COVID-19 samples, and they came from the United States, Italy and Spain. The cDNA or gDNA used as material had been derived from T cells, B-cell-depleted T cells, or PBMCs.

CDR1 is SQVTM and CDR2 is ANQGSEA in the germline V gene. The CDR3 extends over 14 amino acids. Trimming at V came to 2 bases and at J to 3 bases, leaving 6 bases not matched to a gene. In the authors' workflow: Using reference gene primer amplification, nucleated cell counts were estimated. TCRdb keeps only in-frame clones here, not all; method: immunoSEQ multiplex PCR. The D gene and trimming were derived from the DNA, and the V and J assignments and clone size from that table. Of 90,000 to 100,000 clones listed, approximately 84% are singletons. This clone has a single count. The sample comprised peripheral blood. This clonotype was sampled from a man aged 55 to 69 with acute or convalescent COVID-19. The gene calls are TRBV29-1 and TRBJ2-5, with 7 positions matching TRBD2. In nucleotides, the CDR3 is TGCAGCGTTGAATTAGCGGGTTGGGAAGAGACCCAGTACTTC. This sequence encodes CSVELAGWEETQYF. The full variable domain, in which reference TRBV29-1 and TRBJ2-5 provide the parts outside the CDR3, is SAVISQKPSRDICQRGTSLTIQCQVDSQVTMMFWYRQQPGQSLTLIATANQGSEATYESGFVIDKFPISRPNLTFSTLTVSNMSPEDSSIYLCSVELAGWEETQYFGPGTRLLVL.